The clone carrying this T cell receptor (beta chain) occurred a few times. TCRdb called the RT-PCR reads again in MiXCR, with one record for every CDR3 protein. The sample records about 700,000 distinct CDR3 sequences, 14% being singletons. Looked up from germline, CDR1 is SGHDT and CDR2 is YYEEEE. The length of the CDR3 is 13 residues. V lost 0 bases and J lost 5, with 9 bases in between. This TCR was sampled from a female donor in good health, serving as a healthy control. Sequencing was carried out using memory CD4+ T cells from blood. The chain combines TRBV5-6 with TRBJ2-7, with D unresolved. DNA for the CDR3: TGTGCCAGCAGCTTGGGGCACGGCGACGAGCAGTACTTC. The encoded protein is CASSLGHGDEQYF.